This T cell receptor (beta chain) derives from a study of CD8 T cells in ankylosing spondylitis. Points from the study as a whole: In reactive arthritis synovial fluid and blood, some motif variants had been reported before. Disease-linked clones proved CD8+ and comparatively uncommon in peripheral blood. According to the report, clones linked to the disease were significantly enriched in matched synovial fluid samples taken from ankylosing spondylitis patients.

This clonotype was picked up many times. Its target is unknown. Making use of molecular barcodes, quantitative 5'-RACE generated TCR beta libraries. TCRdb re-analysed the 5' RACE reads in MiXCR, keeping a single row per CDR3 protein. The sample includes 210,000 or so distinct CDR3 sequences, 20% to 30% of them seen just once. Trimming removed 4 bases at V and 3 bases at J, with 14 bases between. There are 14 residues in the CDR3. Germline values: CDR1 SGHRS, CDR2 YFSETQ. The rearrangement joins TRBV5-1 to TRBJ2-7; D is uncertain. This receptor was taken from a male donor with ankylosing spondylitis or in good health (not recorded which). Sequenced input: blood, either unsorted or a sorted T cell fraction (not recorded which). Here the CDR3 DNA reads TGCGCCAGCAGCCCCGTCGGAGACATCTACGAGCAGTACTTC. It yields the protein CASSPVGDIYEQYF.